Presented here are 13 T cell receptor beta chains from one specimen sequenced in a study of T-cell reconstitution after alpha-beta-depleted transplantation in children. Their antigens remain unidentified. A library of TCRbeta sequences, prepared with unique molecular identifiers, was generated. From the PCR reads, TCRdb called clonotypes with MiXCR, one entry per CDR3 protein. The sample lists about 300,000 distinct CDR3 sequences, about 7.3% occurring once. Regarding the study as a whole: Most T-cell counts and diversity one year after the transplant came from T cells that were newly produced.

Sequencing used peripheral blood, obtained 360 days after TCRalphabeta/CD19-depleted stem cell transplant. The receptors derive from a female patient aged 2-10 years who had a stem cell transplant for Fanconi anemia, so the T cells may come from the graft donor.

There are a few counts of this clonotype. The chain has TRBV19 and TRBJ2-1; D is unresolved. The CDR3 contains 13 residues. V shed 1 base and J shed 9 bases, with 10 bases lying between them. Germline lookup yields CDR1 LNHDA and CDR2 SQIVND (reference sequence). CDR3 bases: TGTGCCAGTAGTATAGGGGCTTGGAGTGAGCAGTTCTTC. It encodes CASSIGAWSEQFF. The full variable domain, rest sourced from reference TRBV19 and TRBJ2-1, is DGGITQSPKYLFRKEGQNVTLSCEQNLNHDAMYWYRQDPGQGLRLIYYSQIVNDFQKGDIAEGYSVSREKKESFPLTVTSAQKNPTAFYLCASSIGAWSEQFFGPGTRLTVL.

This clonotype was seen many times. The gene calls are TRBV20-1 and TRBJ2-2; a weak D match, TRBD1 (6 bases). Trimming removed 6 bases from V and 4 bases from J, with 12 bases in between. CDR3 length equals 13 residues. The V gene's germline CDR1 is DFQATT and CDR2 SNEGSKA (reference sequence). The CDR3 DNA is TGCAGTGCCGATCACAGGGTCACCGGGGAGCTGTTTTTT. Residues: CSADHRVTGELFF.

This clonotype was seen ten or more times. The chain combines TRBV20-1 with TRBJ1-1, with a possible D match to TRBD1 (6 bases). From germline, CDR1 is DFQATT and CDR2 SNEGSKA (reference sequence). Deletions cut 8 bases from V and 4 bases from J, with 17 bases between. This CDR3 has 13 residues. For the CDR3, the DNA is TGCAGTACTCAACAGGGTTCGGGCACTGAAGCTTTCTTT. This codes for CSTQQGSGTEAFF.

This clonotype came up many times. The V call is TRBV5-1, the J call TRBJ1-1, with D hard to call. The germline V and J ends were trimmed by 5 bases and 3 bases, with 17 bases remaining between them. The CDR3 totals 15 residues. Germline CDR1 reads SGHRS; CDR2 reads YFSETQ. DNA for the CDR3: TGCGCCAGCAGAGGCGGTGGCGTGGGAGACACTGAAGCTTTCTTT. Translated: CASRGGGVGDTEAFF.

Ten or more counts support this clonotype. The rearrangement uses TRBV28 and TRBJ2-3, with TRBD1 identical over 7 bases. The trim removed 4 bases at V and 3 bases at J, leaving 7 bases unmatched. Germline lookup yields CDR1 MDHEN and CDR2 SYDVKM. This CDR3 contains 15 residues. This CDR3 is CASSSDRVRTDTQYF. The CDR3 nucleotides read TGTGCCAGCAGTTCCGACAGGGTTCGGACAGATACGCAGTATTTT.

The chain carries TRBV5-6 and TRBJ2-5, with unresolved D. Germline loops: CDR1 SGHDT, CDR2 YYEEEE. The CDR3 extends over 14 amino acids. V was pared by 0 bases and J by 5 bases, with 11 bases between. The CDR3 region has the DNA TGTGCCAGCAGCTTGGGGCAGCTCGAGGAGACCCAGTACTTC. It yields the protein CASSLGQLEETQYF.

Many counts were recorded for this clonotype. The chain is built from TRBV6-5 and TRBJ2-5; D may be TRBD1 or TRBD2 (5 bases each). With 0 bases removed from V and 7 bases from J, the gap between germline ends came to 18 bases. CDR1 and CDR2 from the germline V gene are MNHEY and SVGAGI. This CDR3 spans 16 amino acids. The CDR3 protein is CASSYSRDGYSGTQYF. In nucleotides, the CDR3 is TGTGCCAGCAGTTACTCGAGGGACGGGTACAGCGGGACCCAGTACTTC.

Many counts were recorded for this clonotype. The V call is TRBV5-1, the J call TRBJ2-5; tentatively, D is TRBD2 (6 bases). Trimming removed 3 bases from V and 1 base from J, with 10 bases in between. This CDR3 region has 14 residues. Germline V gene data show CDR1 as SGHRS and CDR2 as YFSETQ. Here the CDR3 DNA reads TGCGCCAGCAGCTCCGTAGCGGCCCAAGAGACCCAGTACTTC. Encoded protein: CASSSVAAQETQYF.

The rearrangement uses TRBV19 and TRBJ1-2; TRBD1 agrees at 9 bases. Germline V gives CDR1 LNHDA, CDR2 SQIVND (reference sequence). CDR3 size: 15 residues. J lost 4 bases, V lost 2 bases, and 5 bases had no gene match. The CDR3: CASSISGTGIYGYTF. The CDR3 coding sequence is TGTGCCAGTAGTATAAGCGGGACAGGGATCTATGGCTACACCTTC. Full variable domain (remainder filled in from reference TRBV19 and TRBJ1-2): DGGITQSPKYLFRKEGQNVTLSCEQNLNHDAMYWYRQDPGQGLRLIYYSQIVNDFQKGDIAEGYSVSREKKESFPLTVTSAQKNPTAFYLCASSISGTGIYGYTFGSGTRLTVV.

There are a few counts of this clonotype. The V and J genes are TRBV28 and TRBJ2-5; D unclear. Trimming pared 6 bases from V and 5 bases from J, leaving 16 bases between. This CDR3 contains 14 residues. Looked up from germline, CDR1 is MDHEN and CDR2 is SYDVKM. The CDR3 DNA sequence: TGTGCCAGCAGCAGGATGATCGGGCGGGAGACCCAGTACTTC. This translates into CASSRMIGRETQYF. The full variable domain, with the rest looked up from reference TRBV28 and TRBJ2-5, is DVKVTQSSRYLVKRTGEKVFLECVQDMDHENMFWYRQDPGLGLRLIYFSYDVKMKEKGDIPEGYSVSREKKERFSLILESASTNQTSMYLCASSRMIGRETQYFGPGTRLLVL.

The sample holds many counts of this clonotype. This sequence joins TRBV6-5 and TRBJ2-1; D is perhaps TRBD2 (6 bases). Looked up from germline, CDR1 is MNHEY and CDR2 is SVGAGI. This CDR3 region has 11 residues. The V gene lost 4 bases and the J gene lost 12 bases, with 10 bases spanning the gap. DNA of the CDR3: TGTGCCAGCAGTTGGTTCGGGGGGCAGTTCTTC. Translation gives CASSWFGGQFF.

Ten or more counts support this clonotype. The V gene is TRBV3-1, the J gene TRBJ1-4; no clear D. This CDR3 region has 16 residues. CDR1 is LGHDT and CDR2 is YNNKEL in the germline V gene (reference sequence). V shed 0 bases and J shed 0 bases, with 8 bases lying between them. The CDR3 loop reads CASSQDMAATNEKLFF. The CDR3 DNA is TGTGCCAGCAGCCAAGATATGGCCGCAACTAATGAAAAACTGTTTTTT.

This clonotype was seen many times. This chain's CDR3 is CASSSRQVNTGELFF. The CDR3 DNA is TGTGCCAGCAGTAGCAGACAGGTGAACACCGGGGAGCTGTTTTTT. J is TRBJ2-2 and V is TRBV12-3 or TRBV12-4, with TRBD1 as a possible D gene (6 bases). CDR3 length: 15 amino acids. V was shortened by 5 bases and J by 1 base, with 11 bases between the two germline ends.